This passage covers 15 T cell receptor beta chains from one sample sequenced in a study of post-analysis software for immune sequencing data. Study results and limitations: TRBV5-6, TRBV5-1 and TRBV20-1 belonged to a set of a handful of TRBV segments that were more frequent in patients than controls.

No antigen has been assigned to these receptors. Unique molecular identifiers were built into the TCR beta cDNA libraries. TCRdb ran MiXCR on the PCR reads and lists one entry per CDR3 protein. The sample records approximately 440,000 distinct CDR3 sequences, around 40% being singletons. The material sequenced was blood. These receptors all come from a girl aged 5-17 years with multiple sclerosis.

This chain joins TRBV4-1 and TRBJ2-2, with 13 bases aligning to TRBD2. CDR1 is MGHRA and CDR2 is YSYEKL in the germline V gene. The CDR3 consists of 18 residues. Unmatched junction bases numbered 10, after V lost 4 bases and J lost 5 bases. The CDR3 reads CASSPTSGRMSGTGELFF. DNA for the CDR3: TGCGCCAGCAGCCCGACTAGCGGGAGGATGTCGGGAACCGGGGAGCTGTTTTTT.

The rearrangement links TRBV6-2 or TRBV6-3 to TRBJ1-5; no definite D call. The V end was cut by 4 bases, the J end by 4 bases, with 8 bases between. The CDR3 has 13 residues. Germline V lookup: CDR1 MNHEY, CDR2 SVGEGT. CDR3 DNA sequence: TGTGCCAGCAGTTCCTTACGTAATCAGCCCCAGCATTTT. Translation gives CASSSLRNQPQHF.

A note on this clonotype: Lacking the conserved final phenylalanine or tryptophan, this CDR3 likely reflects a read error. The chain couples TRBV6-6 to TRBJ2-7; D is unresolved. The CDR3 consists of 13 residues. The germline V gene encodes CDR1 MNHNY and CDR2 SVGAGI (reference sequence). Trimming stripped 2 bases from V and 2 bases from J, with 7 bases between. The DNA of the CDR3 is TGTGCCAGCAGTTACAGCTCCACCTACGAGCAGTACTGC. Translated, it gives CASSYSSTYEQYC.

As DNA, the CDR3 is TGTGCCAGCAGTCCCATCCAGGCTTCTCAGCCCCAGCATTTT. This sequence encodes CASSPIQASQPQHF. The chain links TRBV25-1 to TRBJ1-5; D is undetermined. CDR1 is MGHDK, CDR2 SYGVNS, per germline. The V end was cut by 5 bases, the J end by 6 bases, with 14 bases between. CDR3 length equals 14 residues.

The sample holds a few counts of this clonotype. This chain uses TRBV29-1 with TRBJ1-2; D is uncertain. CDR1 is SQVTM and CDR2 is ANQGSEA in the germline V gene. This CDR3 is built from 15 residues. Between the trimmed V and J ends, which lost 6 bases and 4 bases, there was a span of 21 bases. As DNA, the CDR3 is TGCAGCGTCTGCTATATCCGGGATCGGGGCTATGGCTACACCTTC. This codes for CSVCYIRDRGYGYTF.

This clonotype has only a few counts. V gene TRBV7-9 combines with J gene TRBJ2-1; 14 bases agree with TRBD2. The CDR3 spans 18 residues. Germline trimming cut 2 bases from V and 5 bases from J; bases unmatched to any gene: 8. Germline V lookup: CDR1 SEHNR, CDR2 FQNEAQ (reference sequence). CDR3 coding DNA: TGTGCCAGCAGCTTACTTATCGTGACTAGCGGGAGGGACAATGAGCAGTTCTTC. Translated: CASSLLIVTSGRDNEQFF.

This chain connects TRBV5-1 to TRBJ2-1; 7 nucleotides align to TRBD1. Germline V lookup: CDR1 SGHRS, CDR2 YFSETQ. Trimming removed 7 bases from V and 4 bases from J; junction bases left unmatched: 8. The CDR3 contains 14 residues. The CDR3 DNA reads TGCGCCAGCCGGAATTCGGGACAGTACAATGAGCAGTTCTTC. Its protein is CASRNSGQYNEQFF.

The chain carries TRBV5-6 and TRBJ1-2, with D perhaps TRBD1 (5 bases). There are 11 residues in the CDR3. Trimming stripped 5 bases from V and 11 bases from J, with 13 bases between. Germline V CDR1 and CDR2: SGHDT, YYEEEE. This CDR3 is CASRDLGGYTF. In nucleotides, the CDR3 is TGTGCCAGCAGGGACCTTGGGGGTTACACCTTC. The whole variable domain, filled in from reference TRBV5-6 and TRBJ1-2, reads DAGVTQSPTHLIKTRGQQVTLRCSPKSGHDTVSWYQQALGQGPQFIFQYYEEEERQRGNFPDRFSGHQFPNYSSELNVNALLLGDSALYLCASRDLGGYTFGSGTRLTVV.

The chain couples TRBV20-1 to TRBJ2-7; 7 bases map to TRBD2. The germline V gene encodes CDR1 DFQATT and CDR2 SNEGSKA (reference sequence). Trimming took 0 bases from V and 3 from J; bases not matched to a gene: 2. CDR3 size: 13 residues. The DNA for the CDR3 is TGCAGTGCTAGAGATCCTAGCGGCTACGAGCAGTACTTC. Encoded protein: CSARDPSGYEQYF.

The V gene is TRBV20-1, the J gene TRBJ2-6; 8 nucleotides agree with TRBD1. This CDR3 contains 16 residues. The V gene end was trimmed by 1 base and the J gene end by 0 bases; junction bases not matched to a gene: 2. Germline values: CDR1 DFQATT, CDR2 SNEGSKA (reference sequence). The DNA for the CDR3 is TGCAGTGCTAGAGGGACAGGGAACTCTGGGGCCAACGTCCTGACTTTC. This sequence encodes CSARGTGNSGANVLTF.

The chain employs TRBV6-1 and TRBJ1-1; 7 nucleotides match TRBD1. Germline CDR1 reads MNHNS; CDR2 reads SASEGT. The CDR3 runs to 14 residues. V gave up 3 bases and J gave up 3 bases; unmatched junction bases: 4. The CDR3 sequence: CASSDEGADTEAFF. CDR3 nucleotides: TGTGCCAGCAGTGACGAGGGGGCGGACACTGAAGCTTTCTTT.

This clonotype was seen only a few times. The chain employs TRBV15 and TRBJ2-5; TRBD2 aligns across 11 bases. Germline-derived CDR1 and CDR2 are LNHNV and YYDKDF (reference sequence). V dropped 3 bases and J dropped 5; count of bases not matched to a gene: 5. The CDR3 length is 15 residues. The CDR3 protein is CATSRLAGGTETQYF. CDR3 sequence (DNA): TGTGCCACCAGCAGGCTAGCGGGAGGTACGGAGACCCAGTACTTC.

The chain uses TRBV3-1 and TRBJ2-3; 10 bases agree with TRBD2. With 3 bases clipped from V and 6 bases from J, the junction kept 6 bases outside the gene matches. The germline gives CDR1 LGHDT, CDR2 YNNKEL (reference sequence). This CDR3 is 15 amino acids long. The CDR3 DNA reads TGTGCCAGCAGCCACCTAGCGGGAGCAGGGGATACGCAGTATTTT. It encodes CASSHLAGAGDTQYF.

The table lists this clonotype with a few counts. V gene TRBV6-5 combines with J gene TRBJ2-3; D remains ambiguous. This CDR3 is 13 amino acids long. CDR1 is MNHEY, CDR2 SVGAGI, per germline. V was pared by 6 bases and J by 1 base, with 8 bases between. The chain's CDR3 is CASRDPGTDTQYF. The CDR3 DNA sequence: TGTGCCAGCAGGGATCCCGGCACAGATACGCAGTATTTT.

In its sample, this clonotype was seen many times. This rearrangement joins TRBV5-6 to TRBJ1-2, with D unresolved. The V gene's germline CDR1 is SGHDT and CDR2 YYEEEE. The CDR3 is made up of 13 amino acids. With 0 bases removed from V and 2 bases from J, the gap between germline ends came to 5 bases. The CDR3 nucleotides read TGTGCCAGCAGCTTGGACCAGAACTATGGCTACACCTTC. Residues: CASSLDQNYGYTF. Complete variable domain (other parts from reference TRBV5-6 and TRBJ1-2): DAGVTQSPTHLIKTRGQQVTLRCSPKSGHDTVSWYQQALGQGPQFIFQYYEEEERQRGNFPDRFSGHQFPNYSSELNVNALLLGDSALYLCASSLDQNYGYTFGSGTRLTVV.